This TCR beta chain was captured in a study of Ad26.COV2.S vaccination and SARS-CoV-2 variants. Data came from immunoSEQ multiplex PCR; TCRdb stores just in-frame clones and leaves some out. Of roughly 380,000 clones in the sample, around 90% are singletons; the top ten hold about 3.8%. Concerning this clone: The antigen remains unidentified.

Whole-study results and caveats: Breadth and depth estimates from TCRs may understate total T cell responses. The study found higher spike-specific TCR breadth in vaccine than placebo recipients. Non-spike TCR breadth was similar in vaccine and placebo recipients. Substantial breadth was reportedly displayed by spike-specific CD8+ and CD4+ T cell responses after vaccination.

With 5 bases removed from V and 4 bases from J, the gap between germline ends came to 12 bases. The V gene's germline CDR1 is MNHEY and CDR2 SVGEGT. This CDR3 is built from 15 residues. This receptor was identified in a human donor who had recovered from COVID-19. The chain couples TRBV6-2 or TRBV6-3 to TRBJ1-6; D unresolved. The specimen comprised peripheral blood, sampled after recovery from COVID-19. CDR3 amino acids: CASSPRTGYNSPLHF. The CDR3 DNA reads TGTGCCAGCAGTCCGAGGACGGGATATAATTCACCCCTCCACTTT.